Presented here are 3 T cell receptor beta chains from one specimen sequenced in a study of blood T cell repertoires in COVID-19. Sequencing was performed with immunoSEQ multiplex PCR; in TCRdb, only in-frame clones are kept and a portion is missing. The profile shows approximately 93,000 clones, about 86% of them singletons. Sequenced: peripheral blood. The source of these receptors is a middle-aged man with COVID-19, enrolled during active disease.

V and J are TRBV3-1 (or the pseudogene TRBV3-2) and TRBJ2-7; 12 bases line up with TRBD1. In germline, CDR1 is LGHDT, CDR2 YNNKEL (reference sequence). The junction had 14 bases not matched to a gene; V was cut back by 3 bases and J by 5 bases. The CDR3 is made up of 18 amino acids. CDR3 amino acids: CASSQEGTGGRGSHEQYF. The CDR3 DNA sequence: TGTGCCAGCAGCCAGGAAGGGACAGGGGGCAGGGGATCCCACGAGCAGTACTTC.

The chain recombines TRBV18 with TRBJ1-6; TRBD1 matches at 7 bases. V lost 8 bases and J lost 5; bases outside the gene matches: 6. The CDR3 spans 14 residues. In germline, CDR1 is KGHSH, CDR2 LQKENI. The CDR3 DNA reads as TGTGCCAGCCGTCAGGGGGTGGATAATTCACCCCTCCACTTT. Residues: CASRQGVDNSPLHF.

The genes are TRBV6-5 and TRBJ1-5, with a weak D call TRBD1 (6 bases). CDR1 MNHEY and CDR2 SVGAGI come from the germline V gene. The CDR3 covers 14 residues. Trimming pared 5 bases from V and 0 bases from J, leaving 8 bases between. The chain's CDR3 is CASSTGFSNQPQHF. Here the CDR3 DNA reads TGTGCCAGCAGTACAGGGTTTAGCAATCAGCCCCAGCATTTT.